Below, 18 T cell receptor beta chains from the same sample are listed, as sequenced in a study of T cell changes during pregnancy in multiple sclerosis. The assay was immunoSEQ multiplex PCR, and TCRdb's table has in-frame clones only and misses some. The sample yields about 50,000 clones, 91% seen once. The sample in question was CD8+ T cells from peripheral blood mononuclear cells, obtained after pregnancy. All receptors come from a female donor with multiple sclerosis, enrolled in a pregnancy study.

This chain joins TRBV4-1 and TRBJ1-4; a weak D match, TRBD1 (5 bases). The CDR3 has 15 residues. V gave up 0 bases and J gave up 8 bases, with 13 bases separating them. From germline, CDR1 is MGHRA and CDR2 YSYEKL. The CDR3 bases are TGCGCCAGCAGCCAAGAAGAGGGGAGGAAGGAAAAACTGTTTTTT. Its translation: CASSQEEGRKEKLFF.

The genes are TRBV11-2 and TRBJ2-4; D is perhaps TRBD2 (5 bases). CDR1 is SGHAT and CDR2 is FQNNGV in the germline V gene. The CDR3 is made up of 15 amino acids. V lost 5 bases and J lost 0, with 11 bases in between. DNA for the CDR3: TGTGCCAGCAGCCTTCCGGGGTTAGCCAAAAACATTCAGTACTTC. As protein: CASSLPGLAKNIQYF.

This clone was recorded a few times. The chain has TRBV9 and TRBJ1-1, with 11 bases matching TRBD1. The V gene's germline CDR1 is SGDLS and CDR2 YYNGEE. There are 15 residues in the CDR3. The V and J ends lost 0 bases and 7 bases, in that order; junction bases with no gene match: 5. The CDR3 spells CASSVDLGTGGEAFF. The CDR3 DNA is TGTGCCAGCAGCGTAGATTTGGGGACAGGGGGTGAAGCTTTCTTT. Based on the CDR3 plus reference TRBV9 and TRBJ1-1, the full variable domain is DSGVTQTPKHLITATGQRVTLRCSPRSGDLSVYWYQQSLDQGLQFLIQYYNGEERAKGNILERFSAQQFPDLHSELNLSSLELGDSALYFCASSVDLGTGGEAFFGQGTRLTVV.

The chain joins TRBV7-8 to TRBJ1-4; 8 nucleotides line up with TRBD1. Germline V lookup: CDR1 SGHVS, CDR2 FQNEAQ. The CDR3 totals 14 residues. The V segment lost 4 bases and the J segment 6 bases; nucleotides outside the gene matches: 4. The CDR3 bases are TGTGCCAGCAGCTCACAGGGGGGCGATGAAAAACTGTTTTTT. Translated, it gives CASSSQGGDEKLFF. Variable domain in full (rest from reference TRBV7-8 and TRBJ1-4): GAGVSQSPRYKVAKRGQDVALRCDPISGHVSLFWYQQALGQGPEFLTYFQNEAQLDKSGLPSDRFFAERPEGSVSTLKIQRTQQEDSAVYLCASSSQGGDEKLFFGSGTQLSVL.

The chain is built from TRBV10-3 and TRBJ1-5, with D possibly TRBD1 on 6 matching bases. V lost 3 bases and J 6 bases, leaving 18 bases between the germline ends. CDR3 length: 16 residues. Germline CDR1 is ENHRY and CDR2 is SYGVKD. The CDR3 bases are TGTGCCATCAGTGACTCCCCGGGGGGGCGAAGTCAGCCCCAGCATTTT. As protein: CAISDSPGGRSQPQHF.

On this clone: The conserved phenylalanine or tryptophan normally closing the CDR3 is absent here, so this likely arose from a read error. The limits of the CDR3 on the DNA are not certain, so only TCRdb's listed CDR3 is given. The CDR3 is CASRRDREVL. The V and J genes are TRBV2 and TRBJ1-1; the listed D gene, TRBD1, was not tested against the DNA. Looked up from germline, CDR1 is SNHLY and CDR2 is FYNNEI. Ends included, the CDR3 has 10 residues.

V is TRBV6-1 and J is TRBJ2-7; 9 bases match TRBD2. CDR3 length equals 14 residues. The trim removed 8 bases at V and 4 bases at J, leaving 9 bases unmatched. Per germline, CDR1 MNHNS and CDR2 SASEGT. The CDR3 DNA sequence: TGTGCCAGCTGGGGAACGGCGGGGGGGTACGAGCAGTACTTC. Its protein product is CASWGTAGGYEQYF.

The chain combines TRBV29-1 with TRBJ2-1; 9 nucleotides match TRBD1. The CDR3 consists of 15 residues. Germline V gene lookup returns CDR1 SQVTM and CDR2 ANQGSEA. After removal of 5 bases from V and 4 bases from J, the junction contained 9 bases not matched to a gene. The CDR3, as DNA: TGCAGCGTTTACACCAGGACAGGGGAATACAATGAGCAGTTCTTC. This sequence encodes CSVYTRTGEYNEQFF.

The rearrangement joins TRBV27 to TRBJ2-5; D is unresolved. The germline V gene encodes CDR1 MNHEY and CDR2 SMNVEV (reference sequence). Trimming shortened V by 0 bases and J by 1 base, and 3 bases separated the two germline ends. The CDR3 is 13 amino acids. This chain's CDR3 is CASSLSSQETQYF. The CDR3 DNA follows: TGTGCCAGCAGTTTATCCAGCCAAGAGACCCAGTACTTC.

This rearrangement joins TRBV23-1 to TRBJ2-1; 7 bases line up with TRBD2. TRBV23-1 is placed among ORFs of uncertain function. The junction had 11 bases not matched to a gene; V was cut back by 7 bases and J by 2 bases. This CDR3 is built from 16 residues. The CDR3 coding sequence is TGCGCCAGCAAAAGGCGGGGGACCGTTCCCTACAATGAGCAGTTCTTC. Encoded protein: CASKRRGTVPYNEQFF.

The chain recombines TRBV13 with TRBJ2-3; 10 bases are a match to TRBD2. Germline loops: CDR1 PRHDT, CDR2 FYEKMQ (reference sequence). J gave up 2 bases and V 1 base, and 6 bases lay outside the gene matches. This CDR3 region has 17 residues. The CDR3 loop reads CASSLVTSGTLTDTQYF. For the CDR3, the DNA is TGTGCCAGCAGCTTAGTAACTAGCGGGACCCTCACAGATACGCAGTATTTT.

The chain couples TRBV6-4 to TRBJ1-2; 8 nucleotides agree with TRBD1. CDR1 is MRHNA, CDR2 SNTAGT, per germline. The CDR3 totals 13 residues. The junction had 6 bases not matched to a gene; V was cut back by 6 bases and J by 6 bases. DNA for the CDR3: TGTGCCAGCAGCCCCGGGACAGGAAATGGCTACACCTTC. Translated, it gives CASSPGTGNGYTF.

V is TRBV13 and J is TRBJ2-1; D might be TRBD1 (5 bases). This CDR3 has 16 residues. CDR1 and CDR2 (germline): PRHDT, FYEKMQ (reference sequence). The V end was cut by 0 bases, the J end by 5 bases, with 14 bases between. Here the CDR3 DNA reads TGTGCCAGCAGCTTAGGCCGTGGACAACTCAACAATGAGCAGTTCTTC. Protein product: CASSLGRGQLNNEQFF.

V is TRBV5-6 and J is TRBJ1-1, with no clear D. The CDR3 runs to 14 residues. V was cut by 6 bases and J by 1 base, with 13 bases left in between. From germline, CDR1 is SGHDT and CDR2 YYEEEE. CDR3 sequence reads: CASTLGRANTEAFF. The CDR3 DNA sequence: TGTGCCAGCACCCTCGGGAGGGCGAACACTGAAGCTTTCTTT. The variable domain in full, with the rest retrieved from reference TRBV5-6 and TRBJ1-1, is DAGVTQSPTHLIKTRGQQVTLRCSPKSGHDTVSWYQQALGQGPQFIFQYYEEEERQRGNFPDRFSGHQFPNYSSELNVNALLLGDSALYLCASTLGRANTEAFFGQGTRLTVV.

The CDR3, as DNA: TGTGCCAGCAGATCTCTGACAGGGTTGGACGAGCAGTACTTC. Residues: CASRSLTGLDEQYF. The chain recombines TRBV6-5 with TRBJ2-7, with TRBD1 identical over 7 bases. Germline V gene lookup returns CDR1 MNHEY and CDR2 SVGAGI. Trimming at V came to 6 bases and at J to 5 bases, leaving 10 bases not matched to a gene. This CDR3 is built from 14 residues.

This clone was counted ten times or more. This chain joins TRBV14 and TRBJ2-7, with a weak D call TRBD2 (6 bases). V lost 2 bases and J lost 7, with 6 bases in between. Germline CDR1 reads SGHDN; CDR2 reads FVKESK. The CDR3 is 11 residues long. This chain's CDR3 is CASSQRGEQYF. CDR3 DNA: TGTGCCAGCAGCCAACGGGGGGAGCAGTACTTC.

The J gene is TRBJ2-7, the V gene TRBV28, with 12 bases fitting TRBD2. After removal of 4 bases from V and 6 bases from J, the junction contained 10 bases not matched to a gene. The CDR3 loop spans 16 amino acids. CDR1 and CDR2 from the germline V gene are MDHEN and SYDVKM. CDR3 sequence reads: CASSSRTSGARREQYF. The CDR3 region has the DNA TGTGCCAGCAGTTCAAGGACTAGCGGGGCTCGTCGCGAGCAGTACTTC.

The table lists this clone with a few counts. The chain uses TRBV2 and TRBJ1-2, with a weak D call TRBD1 (6 bases). V was shortened by 7 bases and J by 7 bases, with 16 bases between the two germline ends. The CDR3 is 13 amino acids. Germline assignment: CDR1 SNHLY and CDR2 FYNNEI. CDR3 sequence (DNA): TGTGCCAGCAACAGGGAGAGCTATAGTGGCTACACCTTC. It translates to CASNRESYSGYTF.